This entry lists 3 T cell receptor beta chains sequenced from one sample in a study of T-cell reconstitution after alpha-beta-depleted transplantation in children (TCRdb year 2016). Library method: PCR. The listed sequencing device is Illumina HiSeq 2500. TCR libraries were prepared with molecular barcoding, using unique molecular identifiers to normalize TCRbeta repertoire quantification. The public sequencing data were trimmed at Q25 with fastp and processed into clonotypes with MiXCR by TCRdb, which kept only in-frame beta chains. Rows merge per CDR3 protein into single entries with the most common DNA and genes. Across this sample there are 450,000 to 600,000 distinct CDR3 sequences, with 10% seen only once. The ten largest account for just over 2% of the sample. In light of the paper, this sample's treatment or condition label describes: allogeneic hematopoietic cell transplantation with graft depleted of TCRalphabeta T cells and CD19 B cells.

Sample: PBMCs, taken before TCRalphabeta/CD19-depleted stem cell transplant. Every receptor here comes from a child aged 2-15 years with inherited bone marrow failure, due to receive a stem cell transplant.

In its sample, this clonotype was seen many times. The chain joins TRBV7-9 to TRBJ2-5; 15 bases align to TRBD2. V shed 5 bases and J 5 bases; nucleotides not matched to a gene: 6. CDR1 is SEHNR, CDR2 FQNEAQ, per germline (reference sequence). The CDR3 contains 16 residues. CDR3 nucleotides: TGTGCCAGCAGCCTCGGACTAGCGGGAGGGGTGGAGACCCAGTACTTC. Amino acids: CASSLGLAGGVETQYF.

This clonotype has at least ten counts. The V gene is TRBV29-1, the J gene TRBJ1-1; 9 bases line up with TRBD1. After removal of 7 bases from V and 5 bases from J, the junction contained 8 bases not matched to a gene. The CDR3 runs 13 residues. Germline V gives CDR1 SQVTM, CDR2 ANQGSEA. The CDR3: CSAADRGETEAFF. For the CDR3, the DNA is TGCAGCGCCGCGGACAGGGGAGAAACTGAAGCTTTCTTT.

The sample holds many counts of this clonotype. The CDR3 DNA sequence: TGCGCCAGCAGCTTGGACACCTCTGGAAACACCATATATTTT. Translating it yields CASSLDTSGNTIYF. The chain uses TRBV5-1 and TRBJ1-3; unclear D gene. Trimming removed 0 bases at V and 0 bases at J, with 4 bases between. Per germline, CDR1 SGHRS and CDR2 YFSETQ. This CDR3 spans 14 amino acids.